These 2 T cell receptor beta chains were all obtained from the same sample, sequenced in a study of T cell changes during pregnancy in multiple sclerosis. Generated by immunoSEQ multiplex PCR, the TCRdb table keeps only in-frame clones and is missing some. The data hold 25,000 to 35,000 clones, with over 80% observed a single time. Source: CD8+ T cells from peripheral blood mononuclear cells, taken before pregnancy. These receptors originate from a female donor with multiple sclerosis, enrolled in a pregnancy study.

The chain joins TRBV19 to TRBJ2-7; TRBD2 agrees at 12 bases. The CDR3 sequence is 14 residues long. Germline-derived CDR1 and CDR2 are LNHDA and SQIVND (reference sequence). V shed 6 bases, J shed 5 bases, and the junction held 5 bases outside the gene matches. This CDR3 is CASSPTSGRHEQYF. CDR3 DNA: TGTGCCAGTAGCCCGACTAGCGGGAGACACGAGCAGTACTTC.

The CDR3, as DNA: TGTGCCAGCAGCCTAATGCAGGGGGCCTCAGCCCCAGACGTAGAGACCCAGTACTTC. The encoded protein is CASSLMQGASAPDVETQYF. The V gene is TRBV7-9, the J gene TRBJ2-5; 8 bases line up with TRBD1. V dropped 5 bases and J dropped 4; count of bases not matched to a gene: 21. From germline, CDR1 is SEHNR and CDR2 FQNEAQ (reference sequence). This CDR3 has 19 amino acids. Full variable domain (rest looked up from reference TRBV7-9 and TRBJ2-5): DTGVSQNPRHKITKRGQNVTFRCDPISEHNRLYWYRQTLGQGPEFLTYFQNEAQLEKSRLLSDRFSAERPKGSFSTLEIQRTEQGDSAMYLCASSLMQGASAPDVETQYFGPGTRLLVL.